The following is a T cell receptor (beta chain) sequence with its context. The source of the sample is a study of blood T cell repertoires in COVID-19. Study as a whole: Acute-phase and convalescent COVID-19 samples originated in the United States, Italy and Spain.

Per the germline V gene, CDR1 is LNHDA and CDR2 is SQIVND (reference sequence). The CDR3 is made up of 16 amino acids. V lost 5 bases, J lost 0 bases, and 11 bases lay in between. Participants were aged about 18 to 100 years, lived in some 23 US areas, and enrolled virtually. The repertoire was sequenced with immunoSEQ multiplex PCR; TCRdb's copy has only in-frame clones and lacks some. The top ten clones hold roughly 3.1% of a sample with roughly 250,000 clones, around 88% of them seen once. Input material: PBMCs or T cells enriched from blood (not recorded which). J is TRBJ2-6 and V is TRBV19; D ambiguous. The receptor was derived from a woman aged 40 to 49 with acute COVID-19. The DNA of the CDR3 is TGTGCCAGTAGTGACCCCCGGAGCTCTGGGGCCAACGTCCTGACTTTC. Translating gives CASSDPRSSGANVLTF.